Reported below is one T cell receptor beta chain. The count of this clone is one. Its antigen target is currently unknown. The record has no base qualities; no much larger clone is one base away. The meaning of the sample's time point label: roughly 27 days on oral tofacitinib. What the treatment or condition label conveys for this sample: oral pan-JAK inhibitor, 5-10 mg twice daily. From alopecia areata patients, peripheral blood was collected along with lesional scalp punch biopsies. After PBMCs were isolated by density centrifugation and stained for CD3, CD4 and CD8, a FACSAria was used to sort CD4+ and CD8+ T cells. This sample was included in a study of CD8+ T cells in alopecia areata (dated by TCRdb to about 2018). A note on the overall study: The treated patients took part in an open-label pilot trial in which moderate-to-severe alopecia areata was treated with oral tofacitinib at 5 to 10 mg twice daily. In humans, TCRbeta sequencing was performed on scalp tissue and on sorted CD4+ and CD8+ peripheral blood T cells from healthy controls and from patients with patchy or totalis/universalis alopecia areata. The RNA source kit depended on sample type: the PAXgene miRNA kit for fixed scalp, the miRNeasy kit for PBMCs, and the RNeasy kit for mouse skin. Amplification of TCRbeta CDR3 regions was done by immunoSEQ multiplex PCR using 35 Vbeta forward primers and 13 Jbeta reverse primers. For the treated patients, the SALT score, which quantifies what percentage of scalp surface area is affected, served as the measure of disease severity. Scalp clonality was compared among normal scalp (n=4), patchy alopecia areata scalp (n=8), and alopecia totalis/universalis scalp (n=8). Biopsies were taken from tofacitinib-treated patients at baseline and again at 4 and 24 weeks into treatment, and several of those patients also had a later scalp biopsy. High-throughput TCRbeta sequencing was used to examine T cell clonal expansion in alopecia areata in both the C3H/HeJ mouse model and human patients. Patients stayed on tofacitinib for 6 to 18 months and then had 6 months of follow-up off drug so that delayed response and recurrence could be assessed.

The method was the immunoSEQ multiplex PCR assay. To provide template for TCR sequencing, every sample had RNA extracted and reverse transcribed into cDNA. SuperScript III was used for first-strand cDNA synthesis, primed with a 2:1 mix of oligo-dT and random hexamers. Amplification bias was assessed with a synthetic immune receptor repertoire, and residual bias was removed computationally. In the authors' own workflow: Raw reads were preprocessed for error removal, and CDR3 was defined according to IMGT conventions as running from the conserved cysteine to phenylalanine. Clonality was calculated as 1 minus Shannon entropy normalized by log2 of the number of productive unique TCRs. CD4 or CD8 identity of scalp clones was inferred by cross-referencing scalp TCRbeta sequences with sorted blood CD4 and CD8 repertoires. Imported from immuneACCESS, the table was reduced by TCRdb to in-frame sequences with V and J called. These copies leave out some clones; in studies compared against another copy, an unresolved V gene accounts for under half, and the cause of the remainder is not known. The DNA gave D and trimming, while V, J and clone size come from that table. Across this sample there are about 210,000 clones, with around 66% seen only once. Together, the top ten hold 4.2% of the sample.

On the study overall, not on this receptor specifically: Because the treated cohort was small and included a single nonresponder, larger studies are needed to assess links between baseline CD8+ expansion and response. TCR sequences shared between patients were less clear than in mice, possibly partly because of HLA diversity in the patient population. With tofacitinib, both scalp clonality and the number of expanded CD8+ clones among the top 100 scalp clones went down significantly. Unlike mouse skin, where gammadelta T cells dominate, normal human skin contains resident alphabeta T cells that get sequenced too, which complicates analysis of the scalp TCR repertoire. Compared with normal scalp, lesional scalp, particularly in alopecia totalis/universalis, had higher clonality and more expanded CD8+ clones, which suggests antigenic drive. During tofacitinib treatment, many expanded lesional clones remained in scalp and blood, and this persistence may partly explain relapse after treatment is stopped.

The V end loses 4 bases and the J end loses 7 bases, and a stretch of 13 bases separates them. The CDR3 numbers 13 residues from cysteine through phenylalanine. Of all the DNA, just the CDR3 is kept, 39 bases in frame from base 1. Per the germline V gene, MNHEY is the CDR1 and SVGAGI is the CDR2. This specimen consisted of CD4+ T cells sorted from blood, obtained at week 4, from a patient treated with tofacitinib. The sequence joins TRBV6-5 to TRBJ2-5, with the D gene too uncertain to name. The clonotype comes from a human donor with alopecia areata. CDR3 loop: CASSSRTGGTQYF. In nucleotide form, the sequence is TGTGCCAGCAGTTCTCGGACCGGTGGGACCCAGTACTTC.